The rows below give T cell receptor beta chains drawn from one sample of a study of T cells in Graves' hyperthyroidism and ophthalmopathy. TCRdb re-called the multiplex PCR reads through MiXCR, storing one row per CDR3 protein. The data show roughly 380,000 distinct CDR3 sequences, with around 13% seen just once and 8% to 13% held by the top ten. Sequencing was carried out using blood. These receptors all come from a woman aged 55-70 years with Graves' hyperthyroidism. The CDR3 runs from the conserved cysteine through the conserved F or W. The D gene is left open where the match is weak. Size is stated for part of the rows, as once, few or many counts, or as a class when the clone is expanded.

TRBD2	TRBV19	few	17	TRBJ2-5	TGTGCCAGTAGTATGAAGTCTAGCGGGAGAGCTTTGGAGACCCAGTACTTC	CASSMKSSGRALETQYF
-	TRBV12-5	-	12	TRBJ2-1	TGTGCTAGTGGTTTGGTAAGGGGAGAGCAGTTCTTC	CASGLVRGEQFF
TRBD2	TRBV11-2	many	16	TRBJ2-1	TGTGCCAGCAGCTTAGAATACGCGGGAGCAACAAGGGAGCAGTTCTTC	CASSLEYAGATREQFF
TRBD2	TRBV20-1	-	13	TRBJ2-3	TGCAGTGTTATTTTCAGCGGGGGGGATACGCAGTATTTT	CSVIFSGGDTQYF
TRBD2	TRBV10-1	many	17	TRBJ2-1	TGCGCCAGCAGTCCCCTAGCGGCGGCTGGGAAGGTCGATGAGCAGTTCTTC	CASSPLAAAGKVDEQFF
TRBD1	TRBV2	many	15	TRBJ2-5	TGTGCCAGCACCATACAGGGGACCACACAAGAGACCCAGTACTTC	CASTIQGTTQETQYF
-	TRBV2	few	16	TRBJ2-5	TGTGCCAGCAGCCGATCGGTACAGGGAATCCAAGAGACCCAGTACTTC	CASSRSVQGIQETQYF
TRBD2	TRBV20-1	once	15	TRBJ2-1	TGCAGTGCTCCTGCTAGCGGGAGCTCCTACAATGAGCGGTTCTTC	CSAPASGSSYNERFF
-	TRBV2	many	14	TRBJ2-5	TGTGCCAGCAATCTATCTGGGGGGAAAGAGACCCAGTACTTC	CASNLSGGKETQYF
-	TRBV27	many	14	TRBJ2-7	TGTGCCAGCAGTTTATTGGGGCCCGCCTACGAGCAGTACTTC	CASSLLGPAYEQYF
-	TRBV20-1	-	13	TRBJ2-7	TGCAGTGCTAGGCGGCAGGACTCCTACGAGCAGTACTTC	CSARRQDSYEQYF
-	TRBV10-3	many	13	TRBJ1-5	TGTGCCACGGCGACAGGAGTCAATCAGCCCCAGCATTTT	CATATGVNQPQHF
TRBD1	TRBV7-9	-	14	TRBJ2-5	TGTGCCAGCAGCGAACAGGGGGTCAGAGAGACCCAGTACTTC	CASSEQGVRETQYF
-	TRBV4-2	few	15	TRBJ2-1	TGTGCCAGCAGCCAAGGACAGAGGTCCGACAATGAGCAGTTCTTC	CASSQGQRSDNEQFF
-	TRBV3-1	many	13	TRBJ1-6	TGTGCCAGCAGTGGATTCTATAATTCACCCCTCCACTTT	CASSGFYNSPLHF
-	TRBV7-3	few	15	TRBJ2-5	TGTGCCAGCAGCTTAGGTCAGGGAAGGTTGGAGACCCAGTACTTC	CASSLGQGRLETQYF
-	TRBV28	many	13	TRBJ1-1	TGTGCCAGCAGTCTCCCCGGGGACACTGAAGCTTTCTTT	CASSLPGDTEAFF
-	TRBV4-1	-	18	TRBJ2-1	TGCGCCAGCAGCCAGGAGAATTTTGGGGTGGGCTCCTACAATGAGCAGTTCTTC	CASSQENFGVGSYNEQFF
-	TRBV12-3/TRBV12-4	many	12	TRBJ1-2	TGTGCCAGCAGTTTCACGACTCAGGGCTACACCTTC	CASSFTTQGYTF
-	TRBV6-1	-	14	TRBJ2-3	TGTGCCAGCAGTGTCCGTCCTTTCACAGATACGCAGTATTTT	CASSVRPFTDTQYF
TRBD1	TRBV3-1	many	17	TRBJ1-3	TGTGCCAGCAGCCAAATCCGGGACAGGTATCCTATCGGCACCATATATTTT	CASSQIRDRYPIGTIYF
TRBD2	TRBV20-1	many	13	TRBJ2-7	TGCAGTGCTACCGGGACTAGCGTCTACGAGCAGTACTTC	CSATGTSVYEQYF
-	TRBV2	-	14	TRBJ1-5	TGTGCCAGCAGTGACGGGCGGAACAATCAGCCCCAGCATTTT	CASSDGRNNQPQHF
TRBD1	TRBV3-1	many	16	TRBJ1-2	TGTGCCAGCAGTCCGGGACAGGTCGAACCTAACTATGGCTACACCTTC	CASSPGQVEPNYGYTF
-	TRBV7-6	-	16	TRBJ1-3	TGTGCCAGCAGCCAAGGACAGTTCTTTCCTGGAAACACCATATATTTT	CASSQGQFFPGNTIYF
TRBD1	TRBV7-9	-	19	TRBJ2-7	TGTGCCAGCAGCGAAGGGGACAGGGGCCTCACCCCCTCGTCCTACGAGCAGTACTTC	CASSEGDRGLTPSSYEQYF
TRBD1	TRBV5-6	-	16	TRBJ2-7	TGTGCCAGCAGCTTGGCCAGGACAGGGTATATCTACGAGCAGTACTTC	CASSLARTGYIYEQYF
TRBD1	TRBV28	many	16	TRBJ2-1	TGTGCCAGCCGCGGGACAGGGTTCCCGGCTGCTAATGAGCAGTTCTTC	CASRGTGFPAANEQFF
TRBD1	TRBV5-1	many	15	TRBJ2-3	TGCGCCAGCAGCTCGGGACAGGGAATGCCAGATACGCAGTATTTT	CASSSGQGMPDTQYF
TRBD1	TRBV2	-	17	TRBJ1-2	TGTGCCAGCAGTGAATCGGGTGGGACAGGGGGCGTTGGTGGCTACACCTTC	CASSESGGTGGVGGYTF
-	TRBV12-3/TRBV12-4	few	14	TRBJ2-7	TGTGCCAGCAGCAGCACTGGACAGTCCTACGAGCAGTACTTC	CASSSTGQSYEQYF
TRBD1	TRBV20-1	many	16	TRBJ1-1	TGCAGTGCTAGTCCTACCACAGGGGCTCCGAACACTGAAGCTTTCTTT	CSASPTTGAPNTEAFF
TRBD2	TRBV7-9	many	15	TRBJ2-1	TGTGCCAGCAGCTTAGATGCGCGGGGGGGCAATGAGCAGTTCTTC	CASSLDARGGNEQFF
-	TRBV5-1	few	14	TRBJ2-7	TGCGCCAGCAGCGTCGGGCCCCCCTCAGACGAGCAGTACTTC	CASSVGPPSDEQYF
-	TRBV12-3/TRBV12-4	many	12	TRBJ1-1	TGTGCCAGCAGTTTTACAGGCTCTGAAGCTTTCTTT	CASSFTGSEAFF
-	TRBV29-1	few	13	TRBJ2-7	TGCAGCGTTGAGGCTAGCGAGAGGGGGGAGCAGTACTTC	CSVEASERGEQYF
-	TRBV5-1	-	15	TRBJ2-2	TGCGCCAGCAGCTTCGGGGGAGGGAACACCGGGGAGCTGTTTTTT	CASSFGGGNTGELFF